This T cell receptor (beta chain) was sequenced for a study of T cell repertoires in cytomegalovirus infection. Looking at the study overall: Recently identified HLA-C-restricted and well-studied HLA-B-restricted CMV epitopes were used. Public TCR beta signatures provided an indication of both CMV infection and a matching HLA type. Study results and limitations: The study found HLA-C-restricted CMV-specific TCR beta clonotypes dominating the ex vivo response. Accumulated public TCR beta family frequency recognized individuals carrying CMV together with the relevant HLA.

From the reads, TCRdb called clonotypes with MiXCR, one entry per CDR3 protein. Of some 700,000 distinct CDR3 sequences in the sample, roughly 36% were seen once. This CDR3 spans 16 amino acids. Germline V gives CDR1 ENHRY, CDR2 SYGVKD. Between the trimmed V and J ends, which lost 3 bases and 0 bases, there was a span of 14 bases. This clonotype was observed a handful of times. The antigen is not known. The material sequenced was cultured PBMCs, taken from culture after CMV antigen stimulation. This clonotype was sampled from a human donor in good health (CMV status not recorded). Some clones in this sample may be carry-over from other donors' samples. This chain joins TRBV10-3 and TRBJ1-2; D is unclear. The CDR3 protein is CAISESRADPNYGYTF. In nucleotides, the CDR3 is TGTGCCATCAGTGAATCGAGGGCGGATCCTAACTATGGCTACACCTTC.